A selection of T cell receptor beta chains follows, all from one sample in a study of cytomegalovirus exposure and HLA in healthy donors. Assay used: immunoSEQ multiplex PCR; TCRdb lists only in-frame clones, some missing. The data show more than 150,000 clones, about 79% seen once. The sequenced material came from PBMCs. The receptor set was obtained from a man younger than 30 in good health and CMV-seronegative. CDR3s include the opening cysteine and the closing phenylalanine or tryptophan. The D gene is left open where the match is weak. Rows may omit the clone size; those that give it use once, few, many or a size class.

CDR3 length: 13
clone size: -
V gene: TRBV10-3
D gene: -
J gene: TRBJ1-5
CDR3 protein: CATLGQHNQPQHF
CDR3 DNA: TGTGCCACCTTAGGACAGCACAATCAGCCCCAGCATTTT

CDR3 length: 17
clone size: -
V gene: TRBV1
D gene: -
J gene: TRBJ2-2
CDR3 protein: CTSSKPGQGIRNGELFF
CDR3 DNA: TGCACCAGCAGCAAACCGGGACAGGGGATTAGGAACGGGGAGCTGTTTTTT

CDR3 length: 15
clone size: -
V gene: TRBV10-3
D gene: TRBD2
J gene: TRBJ2-7
CDR3 protein: CAINDREGRKYEQYF
CDR3 DNA: TGTGCCATCAATGATCGGGAGGGAAGAAAATACGAGCAGTACTTC

CDR3 length: 15
clone size: -
V gene: TRBV9
D gene: -
J gene: TRBJ2-1
CDR3 protein: CASSVVPGEGNEQFF
CDR3 DNA: TGTGCCAGCAGCGTAGTGCCAGGGGAGGGCAATGAGCAGTTCTTC

CDR3 length: 13
clone size: -
V gene: TRBV30
D gene: -
J gene: TRBJ1-1
CDR3 protein: CAWRLTGLTEAFF
CDR3 DNA: TGTGCCTGGAGGTTGACAGGTCTCACTGAAGCTTTCTTT

CDR3 length: 15
clone size: once
V gene: TRBV7-2
D gene: TRBD1
J gene: TRBJ2-5
CDR3 protein: CASSPPGTEGETQYF
CDR3 DNA: TGTGCCAGCAGCCCCCCGGGGACAGAAGGAGAGACCCAGTACTTC

CDR3 length: 18
clone size: -
V gene: TRBV5-1
D gene: TRBD2
J gene: TRBJ2-2
CDR3 protein: CASSEGLAGGPRTGELFF
CDR3 DNA: TGCGCCAGCAGCGAGGGACTAGCGGGGGGGCCGAGGACCGGGGAGCTGTTTTTT

CDR3 length: 21
clone size: -
V gene: TRBV9
D gene: TRBD1
J gene: TRBJ2-5
CDR3 protein: CASSVAPGGTGARTRQETQYF
CDR3 DNA: TGTGCCAGCAGCGTCGCTCCGGGGGGGACAGGGGCGAGGACTAGACAAGAGACCCAGTACTTC

CDR3 length: 14
clone size: -
V gene: TRBV29-1
D gene: -
J gene: TRBJ2-3
CDR3 protein: CSVVGGGYGDTQYF
CDR3 DNA: TGCAGCGTTGTAGGGGGGGGCTATGGAGATACGCAGTATTTT

CDR3 length: 13
clone size: -
V gene: TRBV2
D gene: -
J gene: TRBJ1-6
CDR3 protein: CASTRDNNSPLHF
CDR3 DNA: TGTGCCAGCACCCGGGATAATAATTCACCCCTCCACTTT

CDR3 length: 15
clone size: -
V gene: TRBV10-2
D gene: -
J gene: TRBJ1-3
CDR3 protein: CASTQGKSSGNTIYF
CDR3 DNA: TGCGCCAGCACCCAGGGGAAGTCAAGTGGAAACACCATATATTTT

CDR3 length: 13
clone size: -
V gene: TRBV2
D gene: -
J gene: TRBJ1-1
CDR3 protein: CASRGSGNTEAFF
CDR3 DNA: TGTGCCAGCAGGGGTTCAGGGAACACTGAAGCTTTCTTT

CDR3 length: 15
clone size: -
V gene: TRBV5-4
D gene: -
J gene: TRBJ2-1
CDR3 protein: CASSSQRSTYNEQFF
CDR3 DNA: TGTGCCAGCAGCTCCCAGCGGAGCACCTACAATGAGCAGTTCTTC

CDR3 length: 14
clone size: -
V gene: TRBV2
D gene: TRBD1
J gene: TRBJ1-5
CDR3 protein: CASRGDSSNQPQHF
CDR3 DNA: TGTGCCAGCAGGGGGGACAGTAGCAATCAGCCCCAGCATTTT

CDR3 length: 15
clone size: -
V gene: TRBV5-1
D gene: TRBD1
J gene: TRBJ2-1
CDR3 protein: CASSWRGQGGDEQFF
CDR3 DNA: TGCGCCAGCAGCTGGAGGGGACAGGGAGGTGATGAGCAGTTCTTC

CDR3 length: 12
clone size: -
V gene: TRBV6-5
D gene: -
J gene: TRBJ2-5
CDR3 protein: CASSYSRETQYF
CDR3 DNA: TGTGCCAGCAGTTACTCCCGGGAGACCCAGTACTTC

CDR3 length: 17
clone size: -
V gene: TRBV5-4
D gene: TRBD2
J gene: TRBJ2-1
CDR3 protein: CASSLASSSGVYNEQFF
CDR3 DNA: TGTGCCAGCAGCTTGGCTTCGTCTAGCGGGGTCTACAATGAGCAGTTCTTC

CDR3 length: 12
clone size: -
V gene: TRBV28
D gene: -
J gene: TRBJ2-7
CDR3 protein: CASSLWGSEQYF
CDR3 DNA: TGTGCCAGCAGTTTATGGGGGAGCGAGCAGTACTTC

CDR3 length: 16
clone size: once
V gene: TRBV19
D gene: -
J gene: TRBJ1-2
CDR3 protein: CASSIDWAGGNYGYTF
CDR3 DNA: TGTGCCAGTAGTATAGATTGGGCGGGAGGAAACTATGGCTACACCTTC

CDR3 length: 14
clone size: -
V gene: TRBV11-2
D gene: TRBD1
J gene: TRBJ1-2
CDR3 protein: CASSFRDRVSGYTF
CDR3 DNA: TGTGCCAGCAGCTTCCGGGACAGGGTATCTGGCTACACCTTC

CDR3 length: 15
clone size: few
V gene: TRBV5-1
D gene: -
J gene: TRBJ2-1
CDR3 protein: CASRESASSYNEQFF
CDR3 DNA: TGCGCCAGCAGGGAGAGCGCAAGCTCCTACAATGAGCAGTTCTTC

CDR3 length: 15
clone size: -
V gene: TRBV2
D gene: TRBD2
J gene: TRBJ2-5
CDR3 protein: CASSALAGGGKTQYF
CDR3 DNA: TGTGCCAGCAGCGCTCTAGCGGGGGGGGGAAAGACCCAGTACTTC

CDR3 length: 16
clone size: -
V gene: TRBV28
D gene: TRBD2
J gene: TRBJ2-1
CDR3 protein: CASTQRSSGVYNEQFF
CDR3 DNA: TGTGCCAGCACCCAAAGGTCTAGCGGGGTCTACAATGAGCAGTTCTTC

CDR3 length: 14
clone size: -
V gene: TRBV5-6
D gene: -
J gene: TRBJ2-5
CDR3 protein: CASSLSGVEETQYF
CDR3 DNA: TGTGCCAGCAGCTTGTCAGGTGTTGAAGAGACCCAGTACTTC

CDR3 length: 14
clone size: few
V gene: TRBV2
D gene: -
J gene: TRBJ1-2
CDR3 protein: CASSAGSANYGYTF
CDR3 DNA: TGTGCCAGCAGTGCCGGCAGCGCTAACTATGGCTACACCTTC

CDR3 length: 16
clone size: few
V gene: TRBV7-8
D gene: TRBD1
J gene: TRBJ2-7
CDR3 protein: CASSPRGQGPPYEQYF
CDR3 DNA: TGTGCCAGCAGCCCCCGGGGACAGGGGCCCCCTTACGAGCAGTACTTC

CDR3 length: 13
clone size: -
V gene: TRBV5-1
D gene: -
J gene: TRBJ1-6
CDR3 protein: CASSSDPNSPLHF
CDR3 DNA: TGCGCCAGCAGCAGCGACCCAAATTCACCCCTCCACTTT

CDR3 length: 16
clone size: -
V gene: TRBV7-2
D gene: -
J gene: TRBJ2-7
CDR3 protein: CASSPGPGRESYEQYF
CDR3 DNA: TGTGCCAGCAGTCCCGGGCCGGGAAGGGAGTCCTACGAGCAGTACTTC

CDR3 length: 16
clone size: -
V gene: TRBV5-6
D gene: -
J gene: TRBJ2-3
CDR3 protein: CASSPGSGSRTDTQYF
CDR3 DNA: TGTGCCAGCAGCCCCGGCTCGGGTTCTCGCACAGATACGCAGTATTTT

CDR3 length: 13
clone size: -
V gene: TRBV6-6
D gene: -
J gene: TRBJ2-3
CDR3 protein: CASTSSGSTSRYF
CDR3 DNA: TGTGCCAGCACCTCCTCCGGGAGTACCAGTCGGTATTTT

CDR3 length: 10
clone size: once
V gene: TRBV5-1
D gene: TRBD1
J gene: TRBJ2-7
CDR3 protein: CASSRTGKYF
CDR3 DNA: TGCGCCAGCAGCCGGACAGGGAAGTACTTC

CDR3 length: 13
clone size: few
V gene: TRBV5-1
D gene: -
J gene: TRBJ1-2
CDR3 protein: CASSLATTEGYTF
CDR3 DNA: TGCGCCAGCAGCTTGGCCACGACAGAGGGCTACACCTTC

CDR3 length: 14
clone size: -
V gene: TRBV6-5
D gene: TRBD1
J gene: TRBJ1-4
CDR3 protein: CASSKGQGSEKLFF
CDR3 DNA: TGTGCCAGCAGTAAGGGACAGGGGAGCGAAAAACTGTTTTTT

CDR3 length: 15
clone size: -
V gene: TRBV7-8
D gene: -
J gene: TRBJ1-5
CDR3 protein: CASSLAWGSNQPQHF
CDR3 DNA: TGTGCCAGCAGCTTAGCGTGGGGCAGCAATCAGCCCCAGCATTTT

CDR3 length: 13
clone size: once
V gene: TRBV29-1
D gene: -
J gene: TRBJ2-1
CDR3 protein: CSVVYRIYNEQFF
CDR3 DNA: TGCAGCGTTGTTTACAGGATCTACAATGAGCAGTTCTTC

CDR3 length: 15
clone size: -
V gene: TRBV28
D gene: -
J gene: TRBJ1-2
CDR3 protein: CASSLRGGRNYGYTF
CDR3 DNA: TGTGCCAGCAGTTTAAGGGGCGGCAGAAACTATGGCTACACCTTC

CDR3 length: 13
clone size: few
V gene: TRBV5-8
D gene: -
J gene: TRBJ1-1
CDR3 protein: CASSLEGNAEAFF
CDR3 DNA: TGTGCCAGCAGCTTGGAGGGGAATGCTGAAGCTTTCTTT

CDR3 length: 15
clone size: -
V gene: TRBV5-1
D gene: -
J gene: TRBJ1-5
CDR3 protein: CASSLGDGGGQPQHF
CDR3 DNA: TGCGCCAGCAGCTTGGGTGATGGGGGGGGTCAGCCCCAGCATTTT

CDR3 length: 14
clone size: -
V gene: TRBV6-4
D gene: TRBD1
J gene: TRBJ1-2
CDR3 protein: CASTPDRGTYGYTF
CDR3 DNA: TGTGCCAGCACGCCGGACAGGGGGACCTATGGCTACACCTTC

CDR3 length: 14
clone size: few
V gene: TRBV29-1
D gene: -
J gene: TRBJ1-5
CDR3 protein: CSVSAGVSNQPQHF
CDR3 DNA: TGCAGCGTTTCAGCAGGGGTTAGCAATCAGCCCCAGCATTTT

CDR3 length: 15
clone size: -
V gene: TRBV28
D gene: TRBD2
J gene: TRBJ2-2
CDR3 protein: CASSFELAGVGELFF
CDR3 DNA: TGTGCCAGCAGTTTCGAACTAGCGGGGGTCGGGGAGCTGTTTTTT

CDR3 length: 15
clone size: -
V gene: TRBV7-9
D gene: -
J gene: TRBJ1-4
CDR3 protein: CASSTPGPGFEKLFF
CDR3 DNA: TGTGCCAGCAGCACCCCGGGTCCCGGCTTTGAAAAACTGTTTTTT

CDR3 length: 16
clone size: -
V gene: TRBV28
D gene: -
J gene: TRBJ2-7
CDR3 protein: CASRPGLLLGSYEQYF
CDR3 DNA: TGTGCCAGCAGGCCGGGACTCCTCTTAGGGTCCTACGAGCAGTACTTC

CDR3 length: 15
clone size: few
V gene: TRBV18
D gene: -
J gene: TRBJ1-4
CDR3 protein: CASSPYSGNHEKLFF
CDR3 DNA: TGTGCCAGCTCACCCTATTCCGGGAACCATGAAAAACTGTTTTTT

CDR3 length: 18
clone size: -
V gene: TRBV5-6
D gene: -
J gene: TRBJ2-5
CDR3 protein: CASSLRWTSGGQQETQYF
CDR3 DNA: TGTGCCAGCAGCTTGAGGTGGACTTCCGGGGGGCAGCAAGAGACCCAGTACTTC

CDR3 length: 15
clone size: -
V gene: TRBV4-1
D gene: TRBD2
J gene: TRBJ2-2
CDR3 protein: CASRTSVTNTGELFF
CDR3 DNA: TGCGCCAGCCGGACTAGCGTTACGAACACCGGGGAGCTGTTTTTT

CDR3 length: 16
clone size: once
V gene: TRBV19
D gene: -
J gene: TRBJ2-1
CDR3 protein: CASSILKGQGLNEQFF
CDR3 DNA: TGTGCCAGTAGTATTCTAAAGGGGCAGGGGTTGAATGAGCAGTTCTTC

CDR3 length: 15
clone size: -
V gene: TRBV5-1
D gene: TRBD2
J gene: TRBJ2-1
CDR3 protein: CASSLTSGSVDEQFF
CDR3 DNA: TGCGCCAGCAGCTTGACTAGCGGGAGCGTCGATGAGCAGTTCTTC

CDR3 length: 12
clone size: -
V gene: TRBV27
D gene: TRBD2
J gene: TRBJ2-5
CDR3 protein: CASWGGDETQYF
CDR3 DNA: TGTGCCAGCTGGGGGGGTGATGAGACCCAGTACTTC